This TCR beta chain was retrieved from a study of glioma-infiltrating T cells after dendritic cell vaccination (dated by TCRdb to the mid-2010s). Context from the whole study: A cohort of about 15 glioblastoma patients from Phase I and II dendritic cell vaccination trials was included, of whom 9 were newly diagnosed and 6 had recurrent disease. Between the early 2000s and the early 2010s, the patients were given dendritic cell vaccination pulsed with autologous tumor lysate. The vaccine was prepared from monocyte-derived dendritic cells that were cultured for more than six days with IL-4 and GM-CSF and then pulsed overnight with autologous tumor lysate. Patients received three intradermal dendritic cell vaccine injections at biweekly intervals in the arm below the axilla. Deep sequencing of TCR beta CDR3 regions was used to quantify tumor-infiltrating lymphocyte content and compare tumor and blood repertoires in dendritic cell-vaccinated glioblastoma patients. Survival after dendritic cell vaccination was correlated with TCR sequencing metrics such as TIL content and the overlap between tumor and blood repertoires. Points the paper makes about the study in general: The response model built on TCR overlap across three groups was characterized as speculative, with prospective validation still needed. The cohort was small and heterogeneous, with few patients having full blood and tumor sets and even fewer initial-recurrent tumor pairs. After dendritic cell vaccination, a higher estimated pretreatment TIL content predicted longer time to progression and longer overall survival. No direct relationship between TCR clonality and survival was found, suggesting that a diverse polyclonal response may matter.

A remark on this clone: Its antigen specificity is not known. No base quality values were provided; no much bigger clone lies one nucleotide off.

Patients were selected for having adequate residual fresh-frozen tumor tissue and more than two years of available survival data. An isocitrate dehydrogenase mutation was not carried by any of the glioblastoma patients, although molecular status was otherwise variable. PBMC were collected before vaccination, two weeks after the third vaccination, and at tumor progression when it occurred. Genomic DNA was extracted with the Qiagen DNeasy Blood extraction Kit. TCRB CDR3 regions were amplified from approximately 2 ug genomic DNA, or all available DNA if less, using the immunoSEQ assay. The multiplex PCR employed 60 forward primers targeting TCR V beta segments and 13 reverse primers targeting J beta segments. Synthetic control templates were spiked into each sample at limiting dilution to estimate reads per starting template. Reads of 87 bp were generated by sequencing on the Illumina HiSeq System. As for the authors' bioinformatics: To remove PCR and sequencing errors, closely related sequences were merged with a nearest neighbor algorithm. TCR overlap was measured as the percentage of unique tumor TCR beta sequences also present in the same patient's peripheral blood. Drawn from immuneACCESS, this table holds only the in-frame rearrangements with V and J called that TCRdb kept. Clones are partly lost; checked studies trace under half to an unresolved V gene and leave the rest unexplained. V and J calls and clone size are those listed in that table; D and trimming were worked out from the DNA. The sample profile shows about 95,000 clones; 70% to 90% of them were found once. Roughly 2.9% of the sample comes from the top ten.

V and J lose 9 bases and 7 bases, and a span of 13 bases separates them. From the cysteine up to the phenylalanine, the CDR3 has a length of 11 residues. Only the CDR3 DNA is retained, 33 bases long and in frame from the first base. CDR1 LNHDA and CDR2 SQIVND were looked up in the germline V gene (reference sequence). The sequence was collected from a human donor with glioblastoma. The source was blood, collected before dendritic cell vaccination. The chain joins TRBV19 to TRBJ2-7, with TRBD2 tentatively as D gene (6 bases match). Here is the DNA: TGTGCCAGCAAGACCCGGGGGGAGCAGTACTTC. Its coded protein is CASKTRGEQYF.